This entry describes one T cell receptor beta chain. What it binds is unknown. These data come from a study of identical twins. Points from the study as a whole: For out-of-frame beta sequences, excess twin sharing was weaker. Models underestimated out-of-frame TCR alpha sharing in monozygotic twins.

There were only healthy Caucasians among the donors. TCRdb independently ran MiXCR on the 5' RACE reads; one entry per CDR3 protein. The sample carries roughly 540,000 distinct CDR3 sequences, about 20% recorded once. In addition, the sample was reused for a study of T cells expressing NK-cell markers.

This TCR came from a woman aged 18-30 years in good health. Sample: CD4+ T cells sorted from blood.

The CDR3 DNA sequence: TGTGCCGGGGCCGGGACAGGGGGCACCGGGGAGCTGTTTTTT. Its protein product is CAGAGTGGTGELFF. This chain connects TRBV24-1 to TRBJ2-2; 11 bases align to TRBD1. The length of the CDR3 is 14 residues. Germline CDR1 and CDR2: KGHDR and SFDVKD. J gave up 4 bases and V 12 bases, and 6 bases lay outside the gene matches.